The rows below give T cell receptor beta chains drawn from one sample of a study of cytomegalovirus exposure and HLA in healthy donors. Clones were read by immunoSEQ multiplex PCR, and TCRdb kept only the in-frame ones, dropping some. The sample data list 75,000 to 90,000 clones. The sequenced material came from PBMCs. All receptors derive from a woman in her sixties or seventies in good health and CMV-seronegative. CDR3s include the opening cysteine and the closing phenylalanine or tryptophan. D genes are given only for firm matches.

TRBV19	TRBJ2-7	-	TGTGCCAGTAGTAGAGGCAGTACCTACGAGCAGTACTTC	CASSRGSTYEQYF
TRBV5-1	TRBJ2-1	-	TGCGCCAGCAGACCCGCCCTGCAGTACAATGAGCAGTTCTTC	CASRPALQYNEQFF
TRBV4-3	TRBJ1-1	-	TGCGCCAGCAGCCAAGAGGGGGGACCGGTAGCTTTCTTT	CASSQEGGPVAFF
TRBV28	TRBJ2-7	-	TGTGCCAGCAGCCCGGTCCCGTTTACAGGGACCACCTCCTACGAGCAGTACTTC	CASSPVPFTGTTSYEQYF
TRBV30	TRBJ1-4	TRBD1	TGTGCCTGGACCGGGACAGATAATGAAAAACTGTTTTTT	CAWTGTDNEKLFF
TRBV6-5	TRBJ1-2	TRBD1	TGTGCCGCCCGGGGGACAGGGACTTTTAACTATGGCTACACCTTC	CAARGTGTFNYGYTF
TRBV7-9	TRBJ2-1	TRBD2	TGTGCCAGCAGCTTCGGTAGCGGGAGCTCCTACAATGAGCAGTTCTTC	CASSFGSGSSYNEQFF
TRBV5-5	TRBJ1-5	TRBD1	TGTGCCAGCAGCAATTTCCGGGACAGGGGATACCAGCCCCAGCATTTT	CASSNFRDRGYQPQHF
TRBV27	TRBJ1-4	TRBD1	TGTGCCAGCGGGGGACAGCGCAATGAAAAACTGTTTTTT	CASGGQRNEKLFF
TRBV20-1	TRBJ2-7	TRBD2	TGCAGGAGACTAGCACGCTACGAGCAGTACTTC	CRRLARYEQYF
TRBV5-4	TRBJ2-1	-	TGTGCCAGCGGCCAGGGGAATGAGCAGTTCTTC	CASGQGNEQFF
TRBV4-2	TRBJ2-3	TRBD2	TGTGCCAGCAGCCAAGGACTAGCGGGAGTGGATACGCAGTATTTT	CASSQGLAGVDTQYF
TRBV19	TRBJ2-3	TRBD2	TGTGCCAGTAGCGGACTAGCGGTTAGCACAGATACGCAGTATTTT	CASSGLAVSTDTQYF
TRBV9	TRBJ1-1	-	TGTGCCAGCAGCGAAACAGGGTACACTGAAGCTTTCTTT	CASSETGYTEAFF
TRBV6-6	TRBJ2-7	-	TGTGCCAGCAGCTCTAGCAGCCGCTACGAGCAGTACTTC	CASSSSSRYEQYF
TRBV4-3	TRBJ2-7	-	TGCGCCAGCAGCCAACTAAACACGGGGGTCTACGAGCAGTACTTC	CASSQLNTGVYEQYF
TRBV28	TRBJ2-7	TRBD2	TGTGCCAGCAGCAAACATGGGACTAGCGGGACATTGAAACGCTCCTACGAGCAGTACTTC	CASSKHGTSGTLKRSYEQYF
TRBV7-3	TRBJ1-1	-	TGTGCCAGCAGCTTAACGACGAGAGGAAGAGGGGGTGAAGCTTTCTTT	CASSLTTRGRGGEAFF
TRBV10-1	TRBJ2-3	TRBD2	TGCGCCAGCAGTGAACCCCTAGCGGGCCGAATTTCTTTT	CASSEPLAGRISF
TRBV2	TRBJ2-1	-	TGTGCCGCTATTACCGGGACTCGTTCCAATGAGCAGTTCTTC	CAAITGTRSNEQFF
TRBV7-2	TRBJ1-5	-	TGTGCCAGCAGCTTATTTTCCGGCAGCGATCAGCCCCAGCATTTT	CASSLFSGSDQPQHF
TRBV18	TRBJ2-7	-	TGTGCCAGCTCACCACCCGGTGCCTACGAGCAGTACTTC	CASSPPGAYEQYF
TRBV4-1	TRBJ2-7	TRBD2	TGCGCCAGCAGCCAAGAGCCAAGCGGGAGCTACGAGCAGTACTTC	CASSQEPSGSYEQYF
TRBV4-1	TRBJ2-3	TRBD1	TGCGCCAGCAGCAAGGCGGGACAGGGGAGCACAGATACGCAGTATTTT	CASSKAGQGSTDTQYF
TRBV5-1	TRBJ2-7	-	TGCGCCAGCAGCTTGGGGACAACCAACTACGAGCAGTACTTC	CASSLGTTNYEQYF
TRBV30	TRBJ2-7	TRBD2	TGTGCCTGCCGGCTAGCGGACCTATACGAGCAGTACTTC	CACRLADLYEQYF
TRBV15	TRBJ1-4	-	TGTGCCACCAGGGGGCGCGGGGCTAATGAAAAACTGTTTTTT	CATRGRGANEKLFF
TRBV7-9	TRBJ2-3	TRBD1	TGTGCCAGCACCCGGGACAGGGGGACAGATACGCAGTATTTT	CASTRDRGTDTQYF
TRBV27	TRBJ2-6	-	TGTGCCAGCAGTGCCCTGCGGGGGGCCAACGTCCTGACTTTC	CASSALRGANVLTF
TRBV6-6	TRBJ2-3	TRBD2	TGTGCCAGCAGTAACGGACTAGCGGGAAACACAGATACGCAGTATTTT	CASSNGLAGNTDTQYF
TRBV28	TRBJ2-3	-	TGTGCCAGCAGTGAACAGGGCACGGAAGATACGCAGTATTTT	CASSEQGTEDTQYF
TRBV11-1	TRBJ2-5	TRBD1	TGTGCCAGCAGCCACGGGACAGGGGCAGCGGAGACCCAGTACTTC	CASSHGTGAAETQYF
TRBV21-1	TRBJ2-7	-	TGTGCCAGCAGCAAAAAAAAATACTACGAGCAGTACTTC	CASSKKKYYEQYF
TRBV5-1	TRBJ1-2	TRBD1	TGCGCCAGCAGCAGGGGACAGGAGCTTTCTAACTATGGCTACACCTTC	CASSRGQELSNYGYTF
TRBV10-3	TRBJ1-1	-	TGTGCCATCAGTGGGGGCGGGAACACTGAAGCTTTCTTT	CAISGGGNTEAFF
TRBV6-5	TRBJ2-1	-	TGTGCCAGCAAGGCTAGAACAACAAATGAGCAGTTCTTC	CASKARTTNEQFF
TRBV7-9	TRBJ2-1	TRBD2	TGTGCCAGCAGCTTTCAAGCGGGAGTGGTGAGTAATGAGCAGTTCTTC	CASSFQAGVVSNEQFF
TRBV18	TRBJ1-4	-	TGTGCCAGCTCGCTCCAGGGACTTAATGAAAAACTGTTTTTT	CASSLQGLNEKLFF
TRBV5-1	TRBJ1-2	TRBD1	TGCGCCAGCAGCACGACAGGGGGCTATGGCTACACCTTC	CASSTTGGYGYTF
TRBV13	TRBJ2-7	TRBD2	TGTGCCAGCAGCTTTCGACTAGCGGGAGGTTACGAGCAGTACTTC	CASSFRLAGGYEQYF
TRBV27	TRBJ2-7	TRBD2	TGTGCCAGCAGTTTTTTGACTAGCGGGGGAACCTACGAGCAGTACTTC	CASSFLTSGGTYEQYF
TRBV7-2	TRBJ2-7	TRBD1	TGTGCCAGCGGAACAGGGGTACTCACCTACGAGCAGTACTTC	CASGTGVLTYEQYF
TRBV27	TRBJ2-7	-	TGTGCCAGCAGTTTAGGGGCCGTTGGCTCCTACGAGCAGTACTTC	CASSLGAVGSYEQYF
TRBV18	TRBJ2-2	TRBD1	TGTGCCAGCTCACCACGAGCAGGGGGCGATAACACCGGGGAGCTGTTTTTT	CASSPRAGGDNTGELFF
TRBV6-5	TRBJ1-2	TRBD1	TGTGCCAGCAGTTACTTAGGGACAGGGGATGGCTACACCTTC	CASSYLGTGDGYTF
TRBV2	TRBJ1-3	TRBD1	TGTGCCAGCAGTGTACAGGGGTTTCTTGGAAACACCATATATTTT	CASSVQGFLGNTIYF